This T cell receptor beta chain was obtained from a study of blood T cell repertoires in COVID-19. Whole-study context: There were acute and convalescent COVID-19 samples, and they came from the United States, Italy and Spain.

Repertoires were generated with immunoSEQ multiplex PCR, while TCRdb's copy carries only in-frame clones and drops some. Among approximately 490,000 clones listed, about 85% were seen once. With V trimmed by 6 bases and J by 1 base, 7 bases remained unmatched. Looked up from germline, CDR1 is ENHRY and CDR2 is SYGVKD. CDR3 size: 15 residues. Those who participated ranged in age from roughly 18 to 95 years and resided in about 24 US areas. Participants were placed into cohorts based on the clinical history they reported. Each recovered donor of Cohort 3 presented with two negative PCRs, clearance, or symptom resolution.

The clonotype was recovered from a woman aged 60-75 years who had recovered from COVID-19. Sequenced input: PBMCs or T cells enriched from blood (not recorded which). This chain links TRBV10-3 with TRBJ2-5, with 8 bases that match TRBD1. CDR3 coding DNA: TGTGCCATCAGCCGAGGACAGGGAGGCCAAGAGACCCAGTACTTC. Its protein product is CAISRGQGGQETQYF.